This T cell receptor (beta chain) derives from a study of blood T cell repertoires in COVID-19. In the study overall: Samples of COVID-19 (acute and convalescent) were obtained from the United States, Italy and Spain.

The table came from immunoSEQ multiplex PCR; TCRdb's copy has only in-frame clones and leaves some out. The sample carries approximately 100,000 clones, about 86% recorded once. The CDR3 spans 13 residues. From germline, CDR1 is KGHSH and CDR2 LQKENI. Deletions cut 8 bases from V and 1 base from J, with 11 bases between. Sequences were obtained from PBMCs or T cells enriched from blood (not recorded which). The receptor was isolated from a woman in her forties or fifties who had recovered from COVID-19. The chain links TRBV18 to TRBJ1-1, with a weak D call TRBD1 (5 bases). CDR3 sequence reads: CASEETGNTEAFF. Written as DNA, the CDR3 is TGTGCCAGCGAAGAAACAGGGAACACTGAAGCTTTCTTT.